This record covers a single TCR beta chain. Its target is not known. These data come from a study of OX40 agonist ivuxolimab in advanced cancers. About the study: As their treatment, patients were administered ivuxolimab, an agonistic anti-OX40 (CD134) antibody.

The study's findings and limits: Clonal expansion was seen in CD4+ and CD8+ blood T cells by week 6 at 0.1 to 3.0 mg/kg.

The CDR3 sequence is 19 residues long. CDR1 GTSNPN and CDR2 SVGIG come from the germline V gene (reference sequence). V was pared by 1 base and J by 2 bases, with 18 bases of the junction left unmatched. The sampling schedule covered blood at baseline, cycle 4 day 1, and cycle 7 day 1. TCRdb's table, derived via immunoSEQ multiplex PCR, lists solely in-frame clones and lacks some. The table includes around 38,000 clones, 70% to 90% detected once. The material was CD4+ or CD8+ T cells sorted from blood, obtained in a trial of the OX40 agonist ivuxolimab. The genes are TRBV30 and TRBJ2-7, with TRBD2 matching 9 bases. The clonotype was recovered from an adult with an advanced solid tumor such as melanoma, head and neck, liver or kidney cancer. In DNA, the CDR3 is TGTGCCTGGAGTGGTGGAGTAGCGGGGGAAATACGGTCAACCTACGAGCAGTACTTC. This translates into CAWSGGVAGEIRSTYEQYF.